Detailed here is one T cell receptor (beta chain). Trimming shortened V by 0 bases and J by 8 bases, and 17 bases separated the two germline ends. Germline V gene data show CDR1 as SGHNT and CDR2 as YENEEA. CDR3 length: 16 amino acids. The sample originates from a study of shared clonotypes between healthy human individuals. Selected positively for CCR7 and CD45RO-negative, naive CD8 cells excluded terminally differentiated effector memory CD45RA+ cells. Donors comprised only Caucasian adults living in Nashville, Tennessee. Libraries were prepared by immunoSEQ multiplex PCR; TCRdb keeps only in-frame clonotypes and omits some of them. The repertoire holds some 2 million clones, with about 95% as singletons.

This sequence was found in a man aged 18 to 30 in good health. The rearrangement links TRBV11-3 to TRBJ2-1; either TRBD1 or TRBD2 may supply D (5 bases each). Sequenced input: naive CD8+ T cells sorted from blood. CDR3 region: CASSLERGPSLDEQFF. The CDR3 DNA reads as TGTGCCAGCAGCTTAGAACGGGGCCCATCTCTCGATGAGCAGTTCTTC. The full variable domain, completed using reference TRBV11-3 and TRBJ2-1, is EAGVVQSPRYKIIEKKQPVAFWCNPISGHNTLYWYLQNLGQGPELLIRYENEEAVDDSQLPKDRFSAERLKGVDSTLKIQPAELGDSAVYLCASSLERGPSLDEQFFGPGTRLTVL.